This T cell receptor (beta chain) was recorded in a study of blood T cell repertoires in COVID-19. Study background: Sites across the United States, Italy and Spain contributed samples from acute and convalescent COVID-19. Sources were T cells, B-cell-depleted T cells, or PBMCs; the material itself was cDNA or gDNA.

Profiled with immunoSEQ multiplex PCR; TCRdb holds only in-frame clones, not every one. Seen here are about 120,000 clones, roughly 84% observed once, and the top ten hold over 1.2%. V lost 1 base to trimming and J lost 1 base, with 11 bases between them. This CDR3 is built from 16 residues. CDR1 is SGHTA, CDR2 FQGNSA, per germline. The chain combines TRBV7-2 with TRBJ2-4, with D tentatively TRBD2 (6 bases). The clonotype was recovered from a man between 35 and 55 years old with acute or convalescent COVID-19. The sequenced material came from peripheral blood. In DNA, the CDR3 is TGTGCCAGCAGCTTAGGAGGGCTAGCGGCCAAAAACATTCAGTACTTC. Protein: CASSLGGLAAKNIQYF.